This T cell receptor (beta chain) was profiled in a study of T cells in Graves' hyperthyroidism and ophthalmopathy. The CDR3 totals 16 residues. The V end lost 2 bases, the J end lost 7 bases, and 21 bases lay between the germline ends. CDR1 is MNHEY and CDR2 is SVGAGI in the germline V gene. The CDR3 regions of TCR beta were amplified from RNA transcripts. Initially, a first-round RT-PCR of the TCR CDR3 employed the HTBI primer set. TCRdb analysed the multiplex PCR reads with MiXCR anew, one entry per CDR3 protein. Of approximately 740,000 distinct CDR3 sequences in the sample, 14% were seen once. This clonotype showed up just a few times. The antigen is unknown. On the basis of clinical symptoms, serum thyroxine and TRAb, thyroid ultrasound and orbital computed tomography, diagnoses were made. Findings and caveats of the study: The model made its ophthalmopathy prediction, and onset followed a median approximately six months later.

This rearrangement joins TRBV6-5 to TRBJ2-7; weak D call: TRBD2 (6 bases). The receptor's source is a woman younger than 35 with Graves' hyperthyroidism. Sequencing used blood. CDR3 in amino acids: CASSYQISDSRGEQYF. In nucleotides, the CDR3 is TGTGCCAGCAGTTACCAAATATCCGACAGCCGGGGGGAGCAGTACTTC.